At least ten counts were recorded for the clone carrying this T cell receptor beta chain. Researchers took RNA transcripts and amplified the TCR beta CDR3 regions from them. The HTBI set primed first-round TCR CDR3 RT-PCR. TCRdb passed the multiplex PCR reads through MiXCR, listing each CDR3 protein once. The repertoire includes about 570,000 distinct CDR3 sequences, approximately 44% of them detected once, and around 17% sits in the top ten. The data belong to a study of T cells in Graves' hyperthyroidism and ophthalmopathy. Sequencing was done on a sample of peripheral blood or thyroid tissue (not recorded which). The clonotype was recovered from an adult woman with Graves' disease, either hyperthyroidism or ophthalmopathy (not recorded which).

CDR3 residues: CASHRDTGELFF. CDR3 coding DNA: TGCGCCAGCCACAGGGACACCGGGGAGCTGTTTTTT. The chain uses TRBV5-1 and TRBJ2-2; possible D gene TRBD1, 6 bases. Germline values: CDR1 SGHRS, CDR2 YFSETQ. The CDR3 is 12 amino acids. With 7 bases removed from V and 3 bases from J, the gap between germline ends came to 7 bases. The full variable domain, completed using reference TRBV5-1 and TRBJ2-2, is KAGVTQTPRYLIKTRGQQVTLSCSPISGHRSVSWYQQTPGQGLQFLFEYFSETQRNKGNFPGRFSGRQFSNSRSEMNVSTLELGDSALYLCASHRDTGELFFGEGSRLTVL.